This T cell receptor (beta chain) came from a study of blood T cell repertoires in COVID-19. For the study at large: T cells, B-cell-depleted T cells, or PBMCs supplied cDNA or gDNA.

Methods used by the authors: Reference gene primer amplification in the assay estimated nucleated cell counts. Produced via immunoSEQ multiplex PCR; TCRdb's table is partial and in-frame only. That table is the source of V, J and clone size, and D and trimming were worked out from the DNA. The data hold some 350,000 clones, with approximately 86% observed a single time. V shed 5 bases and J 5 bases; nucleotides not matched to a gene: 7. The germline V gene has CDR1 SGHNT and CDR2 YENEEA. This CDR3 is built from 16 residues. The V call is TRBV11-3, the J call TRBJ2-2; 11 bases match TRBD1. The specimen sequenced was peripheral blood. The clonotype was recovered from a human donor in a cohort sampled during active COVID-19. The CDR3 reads CASSRRTGGLTGELFF. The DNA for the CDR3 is TGTGCCAGCAGCCGTAGGACAGGGGGCTTGACCGGGGAGCTGTTTTTT.